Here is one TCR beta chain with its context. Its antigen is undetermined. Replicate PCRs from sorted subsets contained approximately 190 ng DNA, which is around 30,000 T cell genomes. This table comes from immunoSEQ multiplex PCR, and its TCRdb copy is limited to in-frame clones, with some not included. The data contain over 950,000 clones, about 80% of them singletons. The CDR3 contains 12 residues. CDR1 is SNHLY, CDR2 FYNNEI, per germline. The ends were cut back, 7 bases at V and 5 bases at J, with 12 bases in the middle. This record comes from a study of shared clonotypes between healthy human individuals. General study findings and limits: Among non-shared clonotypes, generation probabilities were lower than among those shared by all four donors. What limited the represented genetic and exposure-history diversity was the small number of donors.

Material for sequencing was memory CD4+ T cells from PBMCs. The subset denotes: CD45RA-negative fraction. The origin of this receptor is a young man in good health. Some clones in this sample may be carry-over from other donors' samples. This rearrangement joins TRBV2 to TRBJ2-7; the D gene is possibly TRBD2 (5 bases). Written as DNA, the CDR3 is TGTGCCAGCACCTTGCGGACTGACGAGCAGTACTTC. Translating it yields CASTLRTDEQYF.